One and the same sample provided the 23 T cell receptor beta chains below, sequenced in a study of blood T cell repertoires in COVID-19. TCRdb's copy holds only in-frame clones and misses some; the assay was immunoSEQ multiplex PCR. The sample has around 170,000 clones, nearly 80% seen once. The source material was peripheral blood. These receptor sequences come from a woman aged 80 or older with acute or convalescent COVID-19.

The rearrangement uses TRBV7-9 and TRBJ2-5; 7 nucleotides match TRBD1. The CDR3 has 13 residues. The germline gives CDR1 SEHNR, CDR2 FQNEAQ (reference sequence). After removal of 6 bases from V and 5 bases from J, the junction contained 6 bases not matched to a gene. The CDR3 DNA reads TGTGCCAGCAGGTTACAGGGGATGGAGACCCAGTACTTC. Its translation is CASRLQGMETQYF. Drawing the rest from reference TRBV7-9 and TRBJ2-5, the complete variable domain is DTGVSQNPRHKITKRGQNVTFRCDPISEHNRLYWYRQTLGQGPEFLTYFQNEAQLEKSRLLSDRFSAERPKGSFSTLEIQRTEQGDSAMYLCASRLQGMETQYFGPGTRLLVL.

V is TRBV9 and J is TRBJ1-1; 7 nucleotides agree with TRBD1. Germline CDR1 is SGDLS and CDR2 is YYNGEE. The junction had 8 bases not matched to a gene; V was cut back by 3 bases and J by 3 bases. The CDR3 runs 15 residues. DNA of the CDR3: TGTGCCAGCAGCGAAAGGGGGCAAGGAGACACTGAAGCTTTCTTT. This gives the protein CASSERGQGDTEAFF.

This chain uses TRBV4-2 with TRBJ2-7, with a weak D call TRBD1 (6 bases). CDR1 is LGHNA, CDR2 YNFKEQ, per germline. The CDR3 loop spans 17 amino acids. Trimming shortened V by 0 bases and J by 5 bases, and 20 bases separated the two germline ends. CDR3: CASSQDLGAGIRDEQYF. CDR3 in DNA: TGTGCCAGCAGCCAAGATCTGGGGGCCGGGATAAGGGACGAGCAGTACTTC.

Only a few counts were recorded for this clone. The chain is built from TRBV3-1 (or the pseudogene TRBV3-2) and TRBJ1-1; the D gene is possibly TRBD1 (6 bases). Germline-derived CDR1 and CDR2 are LGHDT and YNNKEL (reference sequence). The CDR3 is made up of 14 amino acids. Trimming pared 1 base from V and 6 bases from J, leaving 12 bases between. The CDR3 loop reads CASSQGGGNAEAFF. The CDR3 DNA follows: TGTGCCAGCAGCCAAGGAGGGGGTAACGCTGAAGCTTTCTTT.

This clone was counted ten times or more. This chain links TRBV2 with TRBJ1-2; 7 bases match TRBD1. The CDR3 length is 14 residues. Germline values: CDR1 SNHLY, CDR2 FYNNEI. Germline trimming cut 8 bases from V and 8 bases from J; bases unmatched to any gene: 14. CDR3 coding DNA: TGTGCCAGCCGACAGGGATTAGAGCTGAAGGGCTACACCTTC. Its protein product is CASRQGLELKGYTF.

This clone has just a few counts. This rearrangement joins TRBV2 to TRBJ1-2; unclear D gene. V lost 8 bases and J lost 4, with 17 bases in between. Germline lookup yields CDR1 SNHLY and CDR2 FYNNEI. The CDR3 contains 14 residues. CDR3 DNA sequence: TGTGCCAGCCGACTGGACTCAACAAGCTATGGCTACACCTTC. This gives the protein CASRLDSTSYGYTF.

This CDR3 reads CASKRDQDQPQHF. The CDR3 bases are TGTGCCAGCAAGAGAGACCAGGATCAGCCCCAGCATTTT. This sequence joins TRBV6-5 and TRBJ1-5, with D unresolved. Germline CDR1 is MNHEY and CDR2 is SVGAGI. This CDR3 region has 13 residues. Trimming took 7 bases from V and 5 from J, leaving 12 bases between them.

Concerning this clone itself: Other DNA sequences in this sample translate to the same CDR3. The chain joins TRBV28 to TRBJ1-5; tentative D call: TRBD1 (6 bases). Germline-derived CDR1 and CDR2 are MDHEN and SYDVKM. The V and J ends lost 2 bases and 7 bases respectively, with 15 bases between them. The CDR3 extends over 15 amino acids. CDR3 loop: CASSLRGRVGQPQHF. CDR3 DNA: TGTGCCAGCAGTTTAAGGGGGAGGGTGGGGCAGCCCCAGCATTTT.

V usage is TRBV28 and J usage is TRBJ1-4, with D tentatively TRBD1 (5 bases). Per germline, CDR1 MDHEN and CDR2 SYDVKM. The V gene lost 7 bases and the J gene lost 3 bases, with 15 bases spanning the gap. There are 15 residues in the CDR3. The CDR3 sequence is CASTPSWGANEKLFF. CDR3 nucleotides: TGTGCCAGCACTCCCTCTTGGGGGGCTAATGAAAAACTGTTTTTT.

The chain employs TRBV5-1 and TRBJ2-3; D uncertain. The V gene lost 0 bases and the J gene lost 2 bases, with 13 bases spanning the gap. There are 16 residues in the CDR3. The germline CDR1 and CDR2 sequences are SGHRS and YFSETQ. CDR3 region: CASSLGLVGATDTQYF. The CDR3 nucleotides are TGCGCCAGCAGCTTGGGTTTAGTTGGTGCCACAGATACGCAGTATTTT.

The chain recombines TRBV27 with TRBJ2-5; 10 bases are shared with TRBD1. Germline V gene sequence: CDR1 MNHEY, CDR2 SMNVEV (reference sequence). V lost 2 bases, J lost 2 bases, and 5 bases stayed unmatched. The CDR3 is 16 amino acids. The DNA for the CDR3 is TGTGCCAGCAGTTTAGCGACAGGGGGCGGACAAGAGACCCAGTACTTC. This encodes CASSLATGGGQETQYF.

In this sample, this clone turned up a few times. The CDR3 sequence: CAWGTGNTDTQYF. CDR3 DNA: TGTGCCTGGGGGACAGGGAACACAGATACGCAGTATTTT. The chain combines TRBV30 with TRBJ2-3, with 9 bases matching TRBD1. The CDR3 contains 13 residues. V lost 5 bases to trimming and J lost 2 bases; unmatched junction nucleotides: 2. Germline CDR1 reads GTSNPN; CDR2 reads SVGIG (reference sequence).

The rearrangement links TRBV2 to TRBJ1-5; the D gene is possibly TRBD1 (5 bases). The CDR3 totals 14 residues. V was cut by 11 bases and J by 4 bases, with 18 bases left in between. From germline, CDR1 is SNHLY and CDR2 FYNNEI. The CDR3 is CACSQGGFNQPQHF. The CDR3 bases are TGTGCCTGCTCCCAGGGTGGGTTTAATCAGCCCCAGCATTTT.

This clone was picked up one time. This chain connects TRBV5-8 to TRBJ1-4; 9 nucleotides match TRBD1. The CDR3 is 15 residues long. Germline loops: CDR1 SGHTS, CDR2 YDEGEE. Trimming took 0 bases from V and 8 from J; bases not matched to a gene: 5. The CDR3 nucleotides are TGTGCCAGCAGCTTGGGAGGGACAGGGATGGAAAAACTGTTTTTT. It codes for CASSLGGTGMEKLFF.

The V gene is TRBV18, the J gene TRBJ1-2; 9 nucleotides match TRBD1. The CDR3 covers 15 residues. V was clipped by 0 bases and J by 7 bases; unmatched bases: 6. CDR1 and CDR2 (germline): KGHSH, LQKENI. The CDR3 protein is CASSPPLRTGVGYTF. The CDR3 DNA follows: TGTGCCAGCTCACCACCGTTGAGGACAGGGGTTGGCTACACCTTC. Together with reference TRBV18 and TRBJ1-2, the CDR3 gives the full variable domain: NAGVMQNPRHLVRRRGQEARLRCSPMKGHSHVYWYRQLPEEGLKFMVYLQKENIIDESGMPKERFSAEFPKEGPSILRIQQVVRGDSAAYFCASSPPLRTGVGYTFGSGTRLTVV.

In DNA form, the CDR3 reads TGTGCCAGCAGCTCCGGATCAGGAGGGGCAGGGGACAGACATCAGCCCCAGCATTTT. Protein: CASSSGSGGAGDRHQPQHF. J is TRBJ1-5 and V is TRBV5-6; TRBD1 matches at 7 bases. This CDR3 has 19 residues. J was trimmed by 5 bases and V by 3 bases; bases with no gene match: 20. The germline gives CDR1 SGHDT, CDR2 YYEEEE.

This clone was found a few times. V is TRBV2 and J is TRBJ2-7; 9 nucleotides line up with TRBD2. With V trimmed by 5 bases and J by 2 bases, 7 bases remained unmatched. This CDR3 has 15 amino acids. Germline V gives CDR1 SNHLY, CDR2 FYNNEI. CDR3 coding DNA: TGTGCCAGCAGTCCGGGACTAGCTGATGCCTACGAGCAGTACTTC. Protein: CASSPGLADAYEQYF.

The chain joins TRBV5-1 to TRBJ2-2; 7 bases agree with TRBD1. The germline V gene encodes CDR1 SGHRS and CDR2 YFSETQ. V shed 4 bases and J 1 base; nucleotides not matched to a gene: 7. The CDR3 contains 16 residues. The CDR3 loop reads CASSVRQGRNTGELFF. The CDR3, as DNA: TGCGCCAGCAGCGTCCGACAGGGCAGGAACACCGGGGAGCTGTTTTTT.

This clone was counted between two and nine times. The J gene is TRBJ2-7, the V gene TRBV4-1; tentatively, D is TRBD1 (6 bases). The germline CDR1 and CDR2 sequences are MGHRA and YSYEKL. CDR3 size: 15 residues. V was cut by 3 bases and J by 2 bases, with 14 bases left in between. The CDR3 loop reads CASSQDPGVAYEQYF. CDR3 bases: TGCGCCAGCAGCCAGGACCCAGGGGTGGCCTACGAGCAGTACTTC.

The J gene is TRBJ1-2, the V gene TRBV6-5; D is unclear. The V end lost 2 bases, the J end lost 8 bases, and 9 bases lay between the germline ends. Germline V gene sequence: CDR1 MNHEY, CDR2 SVGAGI. The CDR3 sequence is 12 residues long. The CDR3 region has the DNA TGTGCCAGCAGTTACCTGGGGAGGGGCTACACCTTC. It yields the protein CASSYLGRGYTF.

This rearrangement joins TRBV5-4 to TRBJ2-7, with 9 bases fitting TRBD2. The CDR3 spans 16 residues. Trimming took 0 bases from V and 7 from J; bases not matched to a gene: 11. Germline CDR1 SGHNT, CDR2 YYREEE (reference sequence). The CDR3 DNA follows: TGTGCCAGCAGCTTGGAGTTTAGCGGGAGCCATGGGGAGCAGTACTTC. Amino acid sequence: CASSLEFSGSHGEQYF.

The sample holds a few counts of this clone. The V gene is TRBV28, the J gene TRBJ1-2; TRBD1 might be the D (5 bases). CDR1 and CDR2 (germline): MDHEN, SYDVKM. CDR3 size: 13 residues. The V gene lost 2 bases and the J gene lost 8 bases, with 12 bases spanning the gap. In DNA form, the CDR3 reads TGTGCCAGCAGTTTAAATCCAGGGAACGGCTACACCTTC. It yields the protein CASSLNPGNGYTF.

CDR3 nucleotide sequence: TGTGCCAGCTCACTCTACGGGAGGGCGGACACCGGGGAGCTGTTTTTT. Protein product: CASSLYGRADTGELFF. V gene TRBV18 combines with J gene TRBJ2-2; 8 bases line up with TRBD2. V shed 4 bases, J shed 3 bases, and the junction held 7 bases outside the gene matches. Germline V CDR1 and CDR2: KGHSH, LQKENI. The CDR3 is 16 residues long.